This T cell receptor beta chain was identified during a study of cytomegalovirus exposure and HLA in healthy donors. Background on the study: When 350 to 500 donors were genotyped, about 81% of them were found to fall in the Caucasian-associated ancestry cluster.

The PCR employed 60 Vbeta primers together with 13 Jbeta primers. This table comes from immunoSEQ multiplex PCR, and its TCRdb copy is limited to in-frame clones, with some not included. The sample yields about 130,000 clones, over 65% seen once. Study results and caveats: In vitro, three CMV-associated chains proved specific for CMV antigens. Accurate predictions that matched the HLA-A and HLA-B alleles of most subjects were reportedly made from TCR beta sequences. Segments of the TCR beta V type were, in most cases, productive about 87% or about 30% of the time in an earlier analysis.

V shed 5 bases, J shed 10 bases, and the junction held 8 bases outside the gene matches. CDR1 is GTSNPN and CDR2 is SVGIG in the germline V gene (reference sequence). The CDR3 sequence is 13 residues long. This clone was seen more than once but under ten times. Its specificity is not known. The sequenced material came from PBMCs. The chain is built from TRBV30 and TRBJ2-1, with 10 bases that match TRBD2. This receptor was identified in a man aged 18 to 29 in good health and CMV-seropositive. As DNA, the CDR3 is TGTGCCTGGGCCTCGGGACTAGCGTCAGAGCAGTTCTTC. Translation: CAWASGLASEQFF.